Only a few counts were recorded for the clone carrying this T cell receptor (beta chain). RNA transcripts were the template for amplifying TCR beta CDR3 regions. TCR CDR3 regions were first amplified by RT-PCR with HTBI primers. TCRdb recomputed calls from the multiplex PCR reads with MiXCR, one row per CDR3 protein. The sample has roughly 500,000 distinct CDR3 sequences, approximately 23% seen once. The sample comes from a study of T cells in Graves' hyperthyroidism and ophthalmopathy. The sample taken for sequencing was blood. This sequence was found in a woman in her seventies with Graves' ophthalmopathy.

CDR3 sequence reads: CASSGPGNADTQYF. CDR3 DNA: TGCGCCAGCAGCGGTCCGGGAAACGCAGATACGCAGTATTTT. The rearrangement joins TRBV5-1 to TRBJ2-3; D possibly corresponds to TRBD2 (5 bases). The CDR3 is 14 residues long. V lost 4 bases and J 4 bases, leaving 13 bases between the germline ends. Germline-derived CDR1 and CDR2 are SGHRS and YFSETQ.